These T cell receptor beta chains were read from a single sample in a study of T cells in Graves' hyperthyroidism and ophthalmopathy. TCRdb passed the multiplex PCR reads through MiXCR, listing each CDR3 protein once. The repertoire holds a few hundred thousand distinct CDR3 sequences, with roughly 15% as singletons. The specimen was blood. All receptors derive from a woman aged 40 to 55 with Graves' hyperthyroidism that later progressed to Graves' ophthalmopathy. The CDR3 runs from the conserved cysteine through the conserved F or W. Fields, in order: V gene, D gene, J gene, clone size, CDR3 protein, CDR3 DNA. D genes are given only for firm matches. For some rows the clone size is stated as once, few or many, or as a class when expanded; others skip it.

V gene: TRBV3-1
D gene: TRBD2
J gene: TRBJ2-1
clone size: many
CDR3 protein: CASSRAPPGTSGDNEQFF
CDR3 DNA: TGTGCCAGCAGCCGAGCACCCCCCGGGACTAGCGGTGACAATGAGCAGTTCTTC

V gene: TRBV6-1
D gene: .
J gene: TRBJ2-5
clone size: many
CDR3 protein: CASSEARGLWETQYF
CDR3 DNA: TGTGCCAGCAGTGAAGCGCGGGGACTGTGGGAGACCCAGTACTTC

V gene: TRBV19
D gene: .
J gene: TRBJ2-7
clone size: many
CDR3 protein: CASSIAFPGASYEQYF
CDR3 DNA: TGTGCCAGTAGTATAGCGTTTCCGGGAGCCTCCTACGAGCAGTACTTC

V gene: TRBV28
D gene: .
J gene: TRBJ1-4
clone size: many
CDR3 protein: CASSSRVRRDEKLFF
CDR3 DNA: TGTGCCAGCAGTTCCAGGGTGAGGAGGGATGAAAAACTGTTTTTT

V gene: TRBV11-3
D gene: TRBD1
J gene: TRBJ1-1
clone size: .
CDR3 protein: CASSQGQGMNTEAFF
CDR3 DNA: TGTGCCAGCAGCCAGGGACAGGGGATGAACACTGAAGCTTTCTTT

V gene: TRBV20-1
D gene: .
J gene: TRBJ2-1
clone size: .
CDR3 protein: CSARDRERTHNEQFF
CDR3 DNA: TGCAGTGCTAGAGATAGAGAGAGGACCCACAATGAGCAGTTCTTC

V gene: TRBV10-2
D gene: .
J gene: TRBJ2-2
clone size: many
CDR3 protein: CASRWDSGTGELFF
CDR3 DNA: TGCGCCAGCAGGTGGGATTCGGGGACCGGGGAGCTGTTTTTT

V gene: TRBV11-2
D gene: TRBD2
J gene: TRBJ2-3
clone size: many
CDR3 protein: CASRGLAGGSFTDTQYF
CDR3 DNA: TGTGCCAGCAGGGGACTAGCGGGAGGATCCTTCACAGATACGCAGTATTTT

V gene: TRBV12-3/TRBV12-4
D gene: TRBD2
J gene: TRBJ2-2
clone size: many
CDR3 protein: CASSSGTRGSTGELFF
CDR3 DNA: TGTGCCAGCAGTTCCGGGACTAGAGGTTCAACCGGGGAGCTGTTTTTT

V gene: TRBV7-6
D gene: .
J gene: TRBJ1-6
clone size: many
CDR3 protein: CASSFSGISPLHF
CDR3 DNA: TGTGCCAGCAGCTTTTCAGGGATCTCACCCCTCCACTTT

V gene: TRBV7-9
D gene: TRBD2
J gene: TRBJ2-7
clone size: few
CDR3 protein: CASSPIRGVYEQYF
CDR3 DNA: TGTGCCAGCAGCCCTATCCGGGGGGTCTACGAGCAGTACTTC

V gene: TRBV6-1
D gene: TRBD1
J gene: TRBJ1-1
clone size: many
CDR3 protein: CASSKTGSEAFF
CDR3 DNA: TGTGCCAGCAGCAAGACAGGGAGTGAAGCTTTCTTT

V gene: TRBV11-2
D gene: .
J gene: TRBJ2-1
clone size: many
CDR3 protein: CASSLDPSSYNEQFF
CDR3 DNA: TGTGCCAGCAGCCTAGATCCCAGCTCCTACAATGAGCAGTTCTTC

V gene: TRBV18
D gene: TRBD1
J gene: TRBJ1-1
clone size: many
CDR3 protein: CASSPVQGQGATEAFF
CDR3 DNA: TGTGCCAGCTCACCAGTACAAGGACAGGGAGCAACTGAAGCTTTCTTT

V gene: TRBV5-1
D gene: .
J gene: TRBJ1-2
clone size: few
CDR3 protein: CASKRGWGRHYGYTF
CDR3 DNA: TGCGCCAGCAAAAGGGGCTGGGGCCGGCACTATGGCTACACCTTC

V gene: TRBV30
D gene: .
J gene: TRBJ2-7
clone size: few
CDR3 protein: CAWTQIWPILGAEQYF
CDR3 DNA: TGTGCCTGGACCCAAATCTGGCCGATTTTAGGGGCCGAGCAGTACTTC

V gene: TRBV30
D gene: TRBD2
J gene: TRBJ2-1
clone size: many
CDR3 protein: CAWSVSSSGTYNEQFF
CDR3 DNA: TGTGCCTGGAGTGTATCTTCGAGCGGGACCTACAATGAGCAGTTCTTC

V gene: TRBV6-1
D gene: .
J gene: TRBJ2-3
clone size: many
CDR3 protein: CASSSPHGGGGDTQYF
CDR3 DNA: TGTGCCAGCAGTTCCCCCCACGGCGGAGGGGGAGATACGCAGTATTTT

V gene: TRBV6-2/TRBV6-3
D gene: TRBD1
J gene: TRBJ2-3
clone size: many
CDR3 protein: CASSRWDRGFADTQYF
CDR3 DNA: TGTGCCAGCAGCCGGTGGGACAGGGGTTTTGCAGATACGCAGTATTTT

V gene: TRBV20-1
D gene: .
J gene: TRBJ2-1
clone size: many
CDR3 protein: CSANPGGNEQFF
CDR3 DNA: TGCAGTGCTAACCCCGGGGGCAATGAGCAGTTCTTC

V gene: TRBV6-1
D gene: TRBD2
J gene: TRBJ2-1
clone size: many
CDR3 protein: CASRLTGLAGGYNEQFF
CDR3 DNA: TGTGCCAGCAGGCTCACCGGACTAGCGGGAGGATACAATGAGCAGTTCTTC

V gene: TRBV11-2
D gene: TRBD2
J gene: TRBJ2-2
clone size: many
CDR3 protein: CASSRLAGDHGELFF
CDR3 DNA: TGTGCCAGCAGCAGACTAGCGGGAGATCACGGGGAGCTGTTTTTT

V gene: TRBV27
D gene: .
J gene: TRBJ2-7
clone size: many
CDR3 protein: CASSLAAEGYEQYF
CDR3 DNA: TGTGCCAGCAGTCTCGCTGCAGAAGGTTACGAGCAGTACTTC

V gene: TRBV10-2
D gene: .
J gene: TRBJ1-1
clone size: few
CDR3 protein: CASRGGSTEAFF
CDR3 DNA: TGCGCCAGCAGGGGAGGGAGCACTGAAGCTTTCTTT

V gene: TRBV18
D gene: TRBD2
J gene: TRBJ2-7
clone size: many
CDR3 protein: CASSPRDYSYEQYF
CDR3 DNA: TGTGCCAGCTCACCCCGGGACTACTCCTACGAGCAGTACTTC

V gene: TRBV20-1
D gene: .
J gene: TRBJ2-6
clone size: .
CDR3 protein: CSASRGSGANVLTF
CDR3 DNA: TGCAGTGCTAGTCGCGGCTCTGGGGCCAACGTCCTGACTTTC

V gene: TRBV10-3
D gene: .
J gene: TRBJ2-1
clone size: many
CDR3 protein: CAISGNPGTLIISSYNEQFF
CDR3 DNA: TGTGCCATCAGTGGAAACCCCGGGACACTAATCATTTCCTCCTACAATGAGCAGTTCTTC

V gene: TRBV9
D gene: .
J gene: TRBJ1-2
clone size: many
CDR3 protein: CASSHKSGDDGYTF
CDR3 DNA: TGTGCCAGCAGCCACAAATCAGGGGACGATGGCTACACCTTC